This T cell receptor (beta chain) was captured by sequencing in a study of T-cell reconstitution after alpha-beta-depleted transplantation in children. Construction of the TCRbeta library involved unique molecular identifiers. MiXCR was run by TCRdb on the PCR reads, yielding one entry per CDR3 protein. The sample contains about 72,000 distinct CDR3 sequences, around 6.6% of which appear only once. This clonotype was recorded many times. This clonotype was obtained from a human donor who donated a stem cell graft to a child with acute lymphoblastic leukemia. The sequenced sample was PBMCs from the stem cell graft donor, obtained from the stem cell graft.

Here the CDR3 DNA reads TGCGCCAGCAGCCCCAGGGGAGAGGGACAAGAGACCCAGTACTTC. This translates into CASSPRGEGQETQYF. The rearrangement joins TRBV5-1 to TRBJ2-5; D is perhaps TRBD1 (6 bases). The CDR3 sequence is 15 residues long. Germline-derived CDR1 and CDR2 are SGHRS and YFSETQ. V lost 4 bases and J 2 bases, leaving 15 bases between the germline ends.